The 27 T cell receptor beta chains below all came from one sample that was sequenced in a study of blood T cell repertoires in COVID-19. Sequencing was performed with immunoSEQ multiplex PCR; in TCRdb, only in-frame clones are kept and a portion is missing. The sample yields over 95,000 clones, 80% to 90% seen once. What was sequenced was peripheral blood. Every receptor here comes from a human donor in a cohort sampled during active COVID-19.

This clone was picked up a small number of times. The chain couples TRBV6-2 or TRBV6-3 to TRBJ1-1, with D uncertain. The germline V gene encodes CDR1 MNHEY and CDR2 SVGEGT. V was pared by 0 bases and J by 5 bases, with 16 bases between. The CDR3 loop spans 16 amino acids. Here the CDR3 DNA reads TGTGCCAGCAGTTACTCGGCGGGGTGGAGTAGAACTGAAGCTTTCTTT. It specifies CASSYSAGWSRTEAFF.

This chain uses TRBV5-6 with TRBJ2-3, with 9 positions matching TRBD2. Trimming removed 4 bases from V and 0 bases from J; junction bases left unmatched: 9. CDR1 and CDR2 (germline): SGHDT, YYEEEE. The CDR3 consists of 17 residues. The CDR3 sequence is CASSLPSSGKSTDTQYF. CDR3 DNA: TGTGCCAGCAGCCTCCCTTCTAGCGGGAAAAGCACAGATACGCAGTATTTT.

The chain has TRBV24-1 and TRBJ1-2; D is perhaps TRBD1 (6 bases). V was clipped by 3 bases and J by 1 base, with 11 bases between them. Germline CDR1 reads KGHDR; CDR2 reads SFDVKD. This CDR3 spans 15 amino acids. CDR3 DNA: TGTGCCACCAGTGATGGCAGGGGTATTAACTATGGCTACACCTTC. Translating gives CATSDGRGINYGYTF.

The CDR3 protein is CASSSYSTGYEQYF. For the CDR3, the DNA is TGTGCCAGCAGCTCCTACTCGACAGGTTACGAGCAGTACTTC. The chain has TRBV11-2 and TRBJ2-7, with D possibly TRBD1 on 6 matching bases. Germline CDR1 is SGHAT and CDR2 is FQNNGV. The CDR3 contains 14 residues. V was pared by 4 bases and J by 4 bases, with 14 bases between.

As DNA, the CDR3 is TGTGCCAGCAGCGTAGGGCAGGGGAACACTGAAGCTTTCTTT. Its protein product is CASSVGQGNTEAFF. The gene calls are TRBV9 and TRBJ1-1; possibly TRBD1 for D (5 bases). Germline CDR1 reads SGDLS; CDR2 reads YYNGEE. V was cut by 0 bases and J by 1 base, with 7 bases left in between. The CDR3 sequence is 14 residues long.

This chain uses TRBV30 with TRBJ2-1, with 7 bases lining up with TRBD1. The CDR3 spans 15 residues. Germline V gene sequence: CDR1 GTSNPN, CDR2 SVGIG (reference sequence). V dropped 0 bases and J dropped 2; count of bases not matched to a gene: 4. CDR3 residues: CAWSVGGAAYNEQFF. In DNA, the CDR3 is TGTGCCTGGAGTGTAGGGGGCGCCGCCTACAATGAGCAGTTCTTC.

The chain combines TRBV7-9 with TRBJ2-2; D not certain. V lost 0 bases, J lost 6 bases, and 8 bases lay in between. The CDR3 sequence is 14 residues long. Germline V gene lookup returns CDR1 SEHNR and CDR2 FQNEAQ (reference sequence). CDR3 nucleotides: TGTGCCAGCAGCTTAGCGGCGGTTGCCGGGGAGCTGTTTTTT. The encoded protein is CASSLAAVAGELFF.

The sample holds a few counts of this clone. The V gene is TRBV7-6, the J gene TRBJ2-7, with 7 bases fitting TRBD2. There are 17 residues in the CDR3. J gave up 6 bases and V 5 bases, and 19 bases lay outside the gene matches. Germline lookup yields CDR1 SGHVS and CDR2 FNYEAQ. In DNA form, the CDR3 reads TGTGCCAGCAGCCCCGACATAACTAGCGACCCTACCGGCGAGCAGTACTTC. Protein sequence: CASSPDITSDPTGEQYF. Based on the CDR3 plus reference TRBV7-6 and TRBJ2-7, the full variable domain is GAGVSQSPRYKVTKRGQDVALRCDPISGHVSLYWYRQALGQGPEFLTYFNYEAQQDKSGLPNDRFSAERPEGSISTLTIQRTEQRDSAMYRCASSPDITSDPTGEQYFGPGTRLTVT.

The J gene is TRBJ1-1, the V gene TRBV30; no clear D. The CDR3 contains 14 residues. V was shortened by 0 bases and J by 5 bases, with 13 bases between the two germline ends. Germline assignment: CDR1 GTSNPN and CDR2 SVGIG (reference sequence). This CDR3 is CAWSVSGSGTEAFF. CDR3 nucleotide sequence: TGTGCCTGGAGTGTTTCGGGGAGTGGGACTGAAGCTTTCTTT.

The rearrangement uses TRBV6-5 and TRBJ2-7, with 7 bases lining up with TRBD2. Germline V gene lookup returns CDR1 MNHEY and CDR2 SVGAGI. V dropped 3 bases and J dropped 1; count of bases not matched to a gene: 9. The CDR3 is 16 residues long. The CDR3, as DNA: TGTGCCAGCAGTTATGGGGGGGTTGGTTTGTCCTACGAGCAGTACTTC. This encodes CASSYGGVGLSYEQYF.

The chain employs TRBV4-3 and TRBJ2-3; D remains ambiguous. Trimming removed 1 base at V and 6 bases at J, with 17 bases between. The germline CDR1 and CDR2 sequences are LGHNA and YSLEER. The CDR3 loop spans 16 amino acids. CDR3 coding DNA: TGCGCCAGCAGCCAAGCTGCCTTCCCAAGCTGGGATACGCAGTATTTT. Translated: CASSQAAFPSWDTQYF.

The V call is TRBV2, the J call TRBJ2-5, with 8 bases lining up with TRBD2. The CDR3 consists of 16 residues. V trimming: 0 bases; J trimming: 2 bases; junction bases outside the gene matches: 5. Germline values: CDR1 SNHLY, CDR2 FYNNEI. Here the CDR3 DNA reads TGTGCCAGCAGTGAAGCATCCGGGGGGGCACAAGAGACCCAGTACTTC. Translating it yields CASSEASGGAQETQYF. The full variable domain, rest sourced from reference TRBV2 and TRBJ2-5, is EPEVTQTPSHQVTQMGQEVILRCVPISNHLYFYWYRQILGQKVEFLVSFYNNEISEKSEIFDDQFSVERPDGSNFTLKIRSTKLEDSAMYFCASSEASGGAQETQYFGPGTRLLVL.

Here the CDR3 DNA reads TGTGCCAGCAGTTACTCGACGCTAGCGGGAGAGACCCAGTACTTC. It yields the protein CASSYSTLAGETQYF. The rearrangement uses TRBV6-6 and TRBJ2-5; TRBD2 matches at 8 bases. The CDR3 is 15 residues long. V trimming: 0 bases; J trimming: 4 bases; junction bases outside the gene matches: 4. Germline CDR1 is MNHNY and CDR2 is SVGAGI (reference sequence).

V usage is TRBV11-2 and J usage is TRBJ2-1, with TRBD2 matching 10 bases. V was clipped by 6 bases and J by 8 bases; unmatched bases: 7. The CDR3 spans 14 residues. Germline CDR1 is SGHAT and CDR2 is FQNNGV. DNA for the CDR3: TGTGCCAGCAGGGAAAGGACTAGCGGAGATGAGCAGTTCTTC. It codes for CASRERTSGDEQFF.

This chain connects TRBV9 to TRBJ1-4, with D tentatively TRBD1 (5 bases). The CDR3 contains 15 residues. V was trimmed by 4 bases and J by 4 bases, leaving 14 bases between them. Germline V gene sequence: CDR1 SGDLS, CDR2 YYNGEE. In DNA form, the CDR3 reads TGTGCCAGCAGCCCAGGGTCCTCTTTTAATGAAAAACTGTTTTTT. Encoded protein: CASSPGSSFNEKLFF.

The V gene is TRBV18, the J gene TRBJ2-7, with a tentative D call TRBD1 (7 bases). CDR3 length equals 14 residues. In germline, CDR1 is KGHSH, CDR2 LQKENI. With 3 bases removed from V and 7 bases from J, the gap between germline ends came to 16 bases. The CDR3 protein is CASSPEGAAGEQYF. CDR3 coding DNA: TGTGCCAGCTCACCGGAGGGGGCTGCGGGAGAGCAGTACTTC.

A few counts support this clone. The rearrangement uses TRBV6-2 or TRBV6-3 and TRBJ2-5; 10 nucleotides match TRBD1. Trimming removed 5 bases from V and 7 bases from J; junction bases left unmatched: 13. Germline V lookup: CDR1 MNHEY, CDR2 SVGEGT. The CDR3 runs 16 residues. CDR3 amino acids: CASSNYGTGVIGTQYF. The CDR3 DNA reads as TGTGCCAGCAGTAACTACGGGACAGGGGTGATTGGGACCCAGTACTTC.

The V and J genes are TRBV30 and TRBJ2-1, with D perhaps matching TRBD2 (6 bases). CDR1 and CDR2 from the germline V gene are GTSNPN and SVGIG (reference sequence). Trimming took 2 bases from V and 1 from J, leaving 12 bases between them. The CDR3 spans 15 residues. This CDR3 is CAWSWTGVSYNEQFF. As DNA, the CDR3 is TGTGCCTGGAGTTGGACGGGGGTGTCCTACAATGAGCAGTTCTTC.

V and J are TRBV4-1 and TRBJ2-7; 11 bases map to TRBD2. The V segment lost 2 bases and the J segment 2 bases; nucleotides outside the gene matches: 8. Germline assignment: CDR1 MGHRA and CDR2 YSYEKL. This CDR3 spans 17 amino acids. The CDR3: CASSQISGGAGAYEQYF. The CDR3 nucleotides are TGCGCCAGCAGCCAAATTAGCGGGGGGGCCGGGGCCTACGAGCAGTACTTC.

The sample holds a few counts of this clone. V usage is TRBV11-2 and J usage is TRBJ1-5; no clear D. V gave up 0 bases and J gave up 2 bases, with 11 bases separating them. CDR1 and CDR2 from the germline V gene are SGHAT and FQNNGV. The CDR3 has 16 amino acids. CDR3 coding DNA: TGTGCCAGCAGCTTAGATCAGAGGGCTCGCAATCAGCCCCAGCATTTT. This codes for CASSLDQRARNQPQHF.

This sequence joins TRBV27 and TRBJ2-7; 12 bases are a match to TRBD1. This CDR3 comprises 14 residues. Looked up from germline, CDR1 is MNHEY and CDR2 is SMNVEV (reference sequence). The V gene end was trimmed by 8 bases and the J gene end by 4 bases; junction bases not matched to a gene: 6. The CDR3 DNA reads as TGTGCCAGCGGGGACAGGGGGCTTCTTTACGAGCAGTACTTC. Amino acids: CASGDRGLLYEQYF.

The chain links TRBV4-1 to TRBJ1-6; D is undetermined. V lost 1 base and J 3 bases, leaving 10 bases between the germline ends. Germline CDR1 is MGHRA and CDR2 is YSYEKL. This CDR3 region has 16 residues. CDR3 sequence: CASSQVLMSYNSPLHF. CDR3 nucleotide sequence: TGCGCCAGCAGCCAAGTATTGATGAGCTATAATTCACCCCTCCACTTT.

This chain connects TRBV2 to TRBJ1-1; 11 positions agree with TRBD1. Looked up from germline, CDR1 is SNHLY and CDR2 is FYNNEI. CDR3 length: 15 amino acids. V lost 6 bases to trimming and J lost 4 bases; unmatched junction nucleotides: 7. Written as DNA, the CDR3 is TGTGCCAGCAGAGGACAGGGGGCGCGGGGCACTGAAGCTTTCTTT. This codes for CASRGQGARGTEAFF.

This clone was counted once. V gene TRBV6-5 combines with J gene TRBJ2-7; 7 bases align to TRBD2. J lost 6 bases, V lost 2 bases, and 7 bases had no gene match. Germline CDR1 and CDR2: MNHEY and SVGAGI. This CDR3 has 14 amino acids. CDR3: CASSYRGRRSEQYF. The CDR3 nucleotides are TGTGCCAGCAGTTACCGCGGGAGAAGGAGCGAGCAGTACTTC.

V is TRBV25-1 and J is TRBJ1-2; TRBD1 is a possible D gene (6 bases). Trimming took off 4 bases at V and 4 bases at J, with 16 bases between the two ends. CDR1 and CDR2 from the germline V gene are MGHDK and SYGVNS. The CDR3 contains 15 residues. The DNA of the CDR3 is TGTGCCAGCAGTGGGTACGGGGGGCTTGGCTATGGCTACACCTTC. This gives the protein CASSGYGGLGYGYTF.

There are many counts of this clone. The gene calls are TRBV9 and TRBJ2-1; perhaps TRBD1 as D (6 bases). V was pared by 5 bases and J by 0 bases, with 21 bases between. Germline loops: CDR1 SGDLS, CDR2 YYNGEE. The CDR3 loop spans 18 amino acids. The DNA of the CDR3 is TGTGCCAGCAGTGAAAGAAACTCGGGACAAAACTCCTACAATGAGCAGTTCTTC. Its translation: CASSERNSGQNSYNEQFF.

The rearrangement joins TRBV11-3 to TRBJ2-7, with a possible D match to TRBD1 (5 bases). Per germline, CDR1 SGHNT and CDR2 YENEEA. Trimming stripped 5 bases from V and 5 bases from J, with 19 bases between. This CDR3 has 15 residues. The CDR3: CASSRGDRRMNEQYF. The CDR3 DNA follows: TGTGCCAGCAGCCGAGGAGACAGAAGAATGAACGAGCAGTACTTC.